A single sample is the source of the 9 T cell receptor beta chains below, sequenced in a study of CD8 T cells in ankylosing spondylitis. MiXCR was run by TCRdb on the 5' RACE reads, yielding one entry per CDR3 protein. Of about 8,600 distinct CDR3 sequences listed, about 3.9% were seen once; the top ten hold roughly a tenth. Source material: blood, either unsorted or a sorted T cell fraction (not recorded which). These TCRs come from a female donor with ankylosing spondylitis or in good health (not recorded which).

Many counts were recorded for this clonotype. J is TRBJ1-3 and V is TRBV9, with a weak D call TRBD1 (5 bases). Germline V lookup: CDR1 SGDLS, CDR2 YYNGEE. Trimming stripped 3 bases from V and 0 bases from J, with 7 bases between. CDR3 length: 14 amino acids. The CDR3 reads CASSGGGSGNTIYF. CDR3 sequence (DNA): TGTGCCAGCAGCGGGGGGGGCTCTGGAAACACCATATATTTT.

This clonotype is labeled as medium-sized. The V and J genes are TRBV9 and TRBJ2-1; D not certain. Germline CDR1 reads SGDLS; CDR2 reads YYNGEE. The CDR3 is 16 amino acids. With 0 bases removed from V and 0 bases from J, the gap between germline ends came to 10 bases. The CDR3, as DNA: TGTGCCAGCAGCGTAGTTTTCGCAGGCTCCTACAATGAGCAGTTCTTC. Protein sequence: CASSVVFAGSYNEQFF. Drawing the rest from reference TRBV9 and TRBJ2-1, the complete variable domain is DSGVTQTPKHLITATGQRVTLRCSPRSGDLSVYWYQQSLDQGLQFLIQYYNGEERAKGNILERFSAQQFPDLHSELNLSSLELGDSALYFCASSVVFAGSYNEQFFGPGTRLTVL.

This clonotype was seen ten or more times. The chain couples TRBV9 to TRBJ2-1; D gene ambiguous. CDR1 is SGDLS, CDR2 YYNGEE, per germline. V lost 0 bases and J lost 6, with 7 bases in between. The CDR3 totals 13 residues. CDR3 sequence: CASSVDLINEQFF. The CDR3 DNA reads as TGTGCCAGCAGCGTAGATTTGATCAATGAGCAGTTCTTC.

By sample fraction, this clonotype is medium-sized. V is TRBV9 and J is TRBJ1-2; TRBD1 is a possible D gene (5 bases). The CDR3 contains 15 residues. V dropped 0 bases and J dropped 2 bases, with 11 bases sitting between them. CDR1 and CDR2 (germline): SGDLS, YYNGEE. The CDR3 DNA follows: TGTGCCAGCAGCGTAGCTGCGGGGGGGAACTATGGCTACACCTTC. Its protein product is CASSVAAGGNYGYTF. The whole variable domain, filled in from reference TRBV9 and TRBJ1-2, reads DSGVTQTPKHLITATGQRVTLRCSPRSGDLSVYWYQQSLDQGLQFLIQYYNGEERAKGNILERFSAQQFPDLHSELNLSSLELGDSALYFCASSVAAGGNYGYTFGSGTRLTVV.

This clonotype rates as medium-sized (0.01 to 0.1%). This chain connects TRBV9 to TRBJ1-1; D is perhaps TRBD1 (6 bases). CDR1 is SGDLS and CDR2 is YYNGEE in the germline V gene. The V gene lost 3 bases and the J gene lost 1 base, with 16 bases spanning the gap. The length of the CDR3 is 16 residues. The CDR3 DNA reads TGTGCCAGCAGCGCGGATTGGGACAATTCGAACACTGAAGCTTTCTTT. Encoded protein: CASSADWDNSNTEAFF. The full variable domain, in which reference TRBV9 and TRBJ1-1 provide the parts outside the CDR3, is DSGVTQTPKHLITATGQRVTLRCSPRSGDLSVYWYQQSLDQGLQFLIQYYNGEERAKGNILERFSAQQFPDLHSELNLSSLELGDSALYFCASSADWDNSNTEAFFGQGTRLTVV.

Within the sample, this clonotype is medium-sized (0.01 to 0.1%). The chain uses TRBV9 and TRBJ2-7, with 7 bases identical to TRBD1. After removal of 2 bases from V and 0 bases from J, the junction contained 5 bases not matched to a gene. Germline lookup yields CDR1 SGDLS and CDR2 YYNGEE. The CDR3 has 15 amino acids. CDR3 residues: CASSVGRDSSYEQYF. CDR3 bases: TGTGCCAGCAGCGTGGGCAGGGACAGCTCCTACGAGCAGTACTTC.

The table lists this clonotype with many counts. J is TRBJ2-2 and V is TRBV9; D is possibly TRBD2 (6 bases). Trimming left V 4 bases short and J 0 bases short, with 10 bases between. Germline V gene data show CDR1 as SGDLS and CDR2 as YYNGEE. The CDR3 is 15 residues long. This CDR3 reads CASSPTRSNTGELFF. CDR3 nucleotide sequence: TGTGCCAGCAGCCCGACTAGGTCGAACACCGGGGAGCTGTTTTTT.

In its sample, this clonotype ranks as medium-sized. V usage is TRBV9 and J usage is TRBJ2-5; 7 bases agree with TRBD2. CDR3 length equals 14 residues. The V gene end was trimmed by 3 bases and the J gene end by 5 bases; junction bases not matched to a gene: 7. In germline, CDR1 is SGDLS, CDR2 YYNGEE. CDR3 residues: CASSGQRGGETQYF. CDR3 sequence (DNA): TGTGCCAGCAGCGGCCAGAGGGGAGGGGAGACCCAGTACTTC.

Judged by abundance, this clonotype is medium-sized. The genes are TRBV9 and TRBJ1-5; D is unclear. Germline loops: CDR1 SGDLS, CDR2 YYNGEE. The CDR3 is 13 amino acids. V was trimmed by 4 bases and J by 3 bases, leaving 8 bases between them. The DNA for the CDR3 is TGTGCCAGCAGCCCCCTGCCCAATCAGCCCCAGCATTTT. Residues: CASSPLPNQPQHF.